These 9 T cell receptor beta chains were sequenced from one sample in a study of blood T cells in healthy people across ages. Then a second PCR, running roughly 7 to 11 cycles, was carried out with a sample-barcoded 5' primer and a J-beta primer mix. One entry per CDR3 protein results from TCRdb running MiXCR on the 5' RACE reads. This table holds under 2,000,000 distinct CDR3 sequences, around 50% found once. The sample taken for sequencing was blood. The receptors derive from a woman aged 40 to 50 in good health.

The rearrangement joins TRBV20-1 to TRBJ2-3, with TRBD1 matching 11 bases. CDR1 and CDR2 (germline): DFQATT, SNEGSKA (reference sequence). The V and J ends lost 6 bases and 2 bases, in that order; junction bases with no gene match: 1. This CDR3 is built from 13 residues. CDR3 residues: CSAGQGATDTQYF. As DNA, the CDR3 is TGCAGTGCAGGACAGGGGGCCACAGATACGCAGTATTTT.

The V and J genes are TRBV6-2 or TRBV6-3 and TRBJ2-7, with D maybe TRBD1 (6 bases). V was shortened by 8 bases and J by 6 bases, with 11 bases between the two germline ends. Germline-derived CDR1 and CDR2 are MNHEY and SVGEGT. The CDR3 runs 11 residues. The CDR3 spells CASRNRAEQYF. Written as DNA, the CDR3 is TGTGCCAGCCGAAACAGGGCCGAGCAGTACTTC.

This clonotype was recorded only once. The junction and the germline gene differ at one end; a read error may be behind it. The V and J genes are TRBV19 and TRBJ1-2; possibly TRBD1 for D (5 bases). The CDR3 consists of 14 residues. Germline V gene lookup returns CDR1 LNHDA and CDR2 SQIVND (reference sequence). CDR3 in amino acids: CAISPGPANYGYTF. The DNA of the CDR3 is TGTGCCATTAGTCCAGGGCCGGCTAACTATGGCTACACCTTC.

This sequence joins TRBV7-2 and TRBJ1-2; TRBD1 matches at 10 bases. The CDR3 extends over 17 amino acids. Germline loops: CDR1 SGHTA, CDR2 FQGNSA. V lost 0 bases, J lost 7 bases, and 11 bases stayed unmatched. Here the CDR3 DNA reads TGTGCCAGCAGCTTAGCGCGGGACAGGGGCGGTAGGGGTGGCTACACCTTC. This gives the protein CASSLARDRGGRGGYTF.

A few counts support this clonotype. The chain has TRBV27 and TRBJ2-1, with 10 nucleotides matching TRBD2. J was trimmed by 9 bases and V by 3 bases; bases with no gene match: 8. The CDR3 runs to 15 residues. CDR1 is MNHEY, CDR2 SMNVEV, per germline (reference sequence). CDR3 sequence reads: CASSFRAGGLGEQFF. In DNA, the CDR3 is TGTGCCAGCAGTTTCCGAGCGGGGGGGTTGGGTGAGCAGTTCTTC.

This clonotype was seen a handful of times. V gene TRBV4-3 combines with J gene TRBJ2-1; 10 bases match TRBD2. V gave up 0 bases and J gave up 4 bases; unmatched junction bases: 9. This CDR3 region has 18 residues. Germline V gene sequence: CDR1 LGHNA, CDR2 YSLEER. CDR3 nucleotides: TGCGCCAGCAGCCAAGATAAGAGCGGGGGGGCGCGGTACAATGAGCAGTTCTTC. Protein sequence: CASSQDKSGGARYNEQFF.

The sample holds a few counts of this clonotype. CDR3 protein: CSVTRTGGAVSYNSPLHF. The CDR3 coding sequence is TGCAGCGTAACTCGGACAGGGGGCGCGGTATCCTATAATTCACCCCTCCACTTT. V is TRBV29-1 and J is TRBJ1-6; 11 bases are a match to TRBD1. The CDR3 is made up of 18 amino acids. Losses at the gene ends were 6 bases for V and 1 base for J; bases not matched to a gene: 11. Germline V gene data show CDR1 as SQVTM and CDR2 as ANQGSEA.

In DNA, the CDR3 is TGTGCCAGCAGTAAACAACAGGGAAAGAAAAACATTCAGTACTTC. Residues: CASSKQQGKKNIQYF. This chain connects TRBV6-2 or TRBV6-3 to TRBJ2-4, with D maybe TRBD1 (6 bases). V lost 5 bases and J 4 bases, leaving 15 bases between the germline ends. The germline CDR1 and CDR2 sequences are MNHEY and SVGEGT. This CDR3 has 15 residues.

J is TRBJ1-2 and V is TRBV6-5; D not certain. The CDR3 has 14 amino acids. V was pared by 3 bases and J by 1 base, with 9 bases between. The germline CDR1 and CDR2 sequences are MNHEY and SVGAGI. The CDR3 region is CASSYGSFNYGYTF. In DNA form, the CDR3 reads TGTGCCAGCAGTTATGGCAGCTTTAACTATGGCTACACCTTC.